This T cell receptor beta chain derives from a study of cytomegalovirus exposure and HLA in healthy donors. Looking at the study overall: T cells numbering around 180 million yielded 100 million to 120 million unique TCR beta sequences in an earlier analysis.

Remarks on this clone: Its matching antigen is unknown.

Use of 60 Vbeta and 13 Jbeta primers characterized the PCR. TCRdb's table, derived via immunoSEQ multiplex PCR, lists solely in-frame clones and lacks some. The sample shows about 100,000 clones, 75% of them seen only once. Trimming took 2 bases from V and 1 from J; bases not matched to a gene: 3. CDR3 length: 17 residues. Germline V gene lookup returns CDR1 MNHNS and CDR2 SASEGT. Study-wide results and limits: An analysis was carried out later, and it reportedly showed fewer N-insertions in an Asian-associated ancestry cluster than the approximately 700-donor mean.

The sample taken for sequencing was PBMCs. The receptor's source is a male donor in good health and CMV-seropositive. The gene calls are TRBV6-1 and TRBJ2-2, with 11 bases aligning to TRBD1. CDR3 nucleotide sequence: TGTGCCAGCAGTGAACCGGGACAGGGGGGGAACACCGGGGAGCTGTTTTTT. It specifies CASSEPGQGGNTGELFF.